Below are 2 T cell receptor beta chains sequenced from a single sample in a study of T-cell reconstitution after alpha-beta-depleted transplantation in children. Unique molecular identifiers featured in how the TCRbeta library was prepared. TCRdb passed the PCR reads through MiXCR, listing each CDR3 protein once. The sample holds 90,000 to 130,000 distinct CDR3 sequences, 10% seen once. The sequences come from PBMCs from the stem cell graft donor, collected from the stem cell graft. All receptors derive from a human donor who donated a stem cell graft to a child with acute lymphoblastic leukemia.

Ten or more counts support this clonotype. The V call is TRBV29-1, the J call TRBJ2-7; 12 nucleotides match TRBD1. The germline CDR1 and CDR2 sequences are SQVTM and ANQGSEA. Trimming cost V 4 bases and J 3 bases; bases outside gene matches: 7. This CDR3 is 15 amino acids long. The CDR3 DNA follows: TGCAGCGTTGTAACCGGGACAGGGGGCGTCTACGAGCAGTACTTC. Translating it yields CSVVTGTGGVYEQYF.

This clonotype was counted at least ten times. V usage is TRBV29-1 and J usage is TRBJ1-2; perhaps TRBD1 as D (6 bases). The CDR3 is 14 residues long. The V and J ends lost 1 base and 2 bases respectively, with 11 bases between them. Germline V lookup: CDR1 SQVTM, CDR2 ANQGSEA. The DNA of the CDR3 is TGCAGCGTTGAAGTACGTCAGGGGAACTATGGCTACACCTTC. It is translated as CSVEVRQGNYGYTF.